Listed here is a single T cell receptor beta chain. Its antigen is unidentified. This sample was included in a study of graft-versus-host responses after intestinal transplantation. Per germline, CDR1 MGHRA and CDR2 YSYEKL. The ends lost 0 bases at V and 4 bases at J; junction bases unmatched: 6. The CDR3 is 16 amino acids. Only in-frame clones appear in the TCRdb table, and some are missing; sequencing was by immunoSEQ multiplex PCR. The data hold 80,000 to 95,000 clones, with 90% to 95% observed a single time. The genes are TRBV4-1 and TRBJ2-7, with 10 bases that match TRBD1. Sequencing used unstimulated CD8+ T cells sorted from spleen or lymph node cells, obtained before intestinal transplant. This sequence was found in a human donor who received an intestinal transplant. This CDR3 is CASSQETGGLDYEQYF. The CDR3 coding sequence is TGCGCCAGCAGCCAAGAGACAGGGGGCTTGGATTACGAGCAGTACTTC.